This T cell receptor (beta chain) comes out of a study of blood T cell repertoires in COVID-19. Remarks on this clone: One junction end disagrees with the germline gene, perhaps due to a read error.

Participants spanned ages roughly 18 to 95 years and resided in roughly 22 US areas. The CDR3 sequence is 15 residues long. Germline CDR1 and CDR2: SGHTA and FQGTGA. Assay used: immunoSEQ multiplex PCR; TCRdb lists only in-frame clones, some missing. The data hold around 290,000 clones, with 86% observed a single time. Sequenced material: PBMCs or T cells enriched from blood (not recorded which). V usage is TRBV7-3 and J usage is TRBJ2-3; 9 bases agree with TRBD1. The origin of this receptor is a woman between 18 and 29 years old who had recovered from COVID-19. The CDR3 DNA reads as TGTGCCAGCAGCCAATACAGGGGGCGCACCGATACGCAGTATTTT. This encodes CASSQYRGRTDTQYF.